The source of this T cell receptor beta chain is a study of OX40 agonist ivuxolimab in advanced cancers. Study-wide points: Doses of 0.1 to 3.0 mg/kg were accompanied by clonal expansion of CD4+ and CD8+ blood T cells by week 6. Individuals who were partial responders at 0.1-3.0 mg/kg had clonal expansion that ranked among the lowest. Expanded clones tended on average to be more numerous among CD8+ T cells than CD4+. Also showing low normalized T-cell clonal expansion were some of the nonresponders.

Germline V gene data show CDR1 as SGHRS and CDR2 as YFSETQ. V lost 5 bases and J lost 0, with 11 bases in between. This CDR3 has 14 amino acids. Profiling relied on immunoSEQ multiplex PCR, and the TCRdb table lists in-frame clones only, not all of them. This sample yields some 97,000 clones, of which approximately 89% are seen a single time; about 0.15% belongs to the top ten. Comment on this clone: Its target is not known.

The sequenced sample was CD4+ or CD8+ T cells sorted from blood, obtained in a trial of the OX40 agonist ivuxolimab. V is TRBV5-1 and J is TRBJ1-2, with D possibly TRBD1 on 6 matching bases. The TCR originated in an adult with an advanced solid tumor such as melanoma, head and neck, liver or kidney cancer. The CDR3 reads CASREQGANYGYTF. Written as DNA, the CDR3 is TGCGCCAGCAGGGAACAGGGAGCTAACTATGGCTACACCTTC.